Listed here is a single TCR beta chain. Trimming removed 2 bases from V and 2 bases from J, with 14 bases in between. This CDR3 region has 16 residues. The germline V gene has CDR1 SGHNT and CDR2 YYREEE (reference sequence). The source of the sample is a study of blood T cell repertoires in COVID-19. Only in-frame clones appear in the TCRdb table, and some are missing; sequencing was by immunoSEQ multiplex PCR. Of fewer than 200,000 clones detected, around 83% appear once; the ten largest clones hold 3.6%. V and J are TRBV5-4 and TRBJ1-3; D might be TRBD1 (5 bases). This TCR came from a woman aged 45-60 years in a cohort exposed to, infected with or recovered from COVID-19 (not recorded which). Input material: PBMCs or T cells enriched from blood (not recorded which). This CDR3 is CASSFGGTATGNTIYF. The DNA for the CDR3 is TGTGCCAGCAGCTTTGGCGGGACGGCAACTGGAAACACCATATATTTT.